Following are 23 T cell receptor beta chains from one sample sequenced in a study of response to subunit inactivated influenza vaccine. One entry per CDR3 protein results from TCRdb running MiXCR on the RT-PCR reads. The sample carries hundreds of thousands of distinct CDR3 sequences, roughly 25% recorded once. The material sequenced was CD4+ T cells sorted from PBMCs, taken 4 to 6 days after vaccination. The receptors come from a middle-aged man who received an inactivated influenza vaccine.

The rearrangement uses TRBV20-1 and TRBJ1-6; D is uncertain. This CDR3 comprises 17 residues. CDR1 and CDR2 (germline): DFQATT, SNEGSKA (reference sequence). The V and J ends lost 4 bases and 3 bases respectively, with 19 bases between them. The CDR3 region has the DNA TGCAGTGCTATTAGCGAGGAGGGCTCACGCTATAATTCACCCCTCCACTTT. It specifies CSAISEEGSRYNSPLHF.

This clonotype came up a few times. This chain links TRBV7-2 with TRBJ2-5; the D is unclear. This CDR3 is built from 13 residues. The V end was cut by 1 base, the J end by 5 bases, with 8 bases between. Germline loops: CDR1 SGHTA, CDR2 FQGNSA. CDR3 amino acids: CASSLVGSETQYF. The CDR3 DNA is TGTGCCAGCAGCTTAGTAGGCAGTGAGACCCAGTACTTC.

V gene TRBV5-1 combines with J gene TRBJ1-3; no definite D call. V dropped 2 bases and J dropped 0 bases, with 9 bases sitting between them. This CDR3 comprises 15 residues. Germline V gene sequence: CDR1 SGHRS, CDR2 YFSETQ. CDR3 region: CASSFDIFSGNTIYF. The CDR3 region has the DNA TGCGCCAGCAGCTTTGACATCTTCTCTGGAAACACCATATATTTT.

This chain connects TRBV2 to TRBJ2-1; TRBD1 is a possible D gene (6 bases). This CDR3 contains 14 residues. CDR1 is SNHLY and CDR2 is FYNNEI in the germline V gene. V lost 6 bases, J lost 6 bases, and 15 bases lay in between. The CDR3 loop is CASRDWGPINEQFF. The CDR3 DNA reads TGTGCCAGCAGGGACTGGGGGCCTATCAATGAGCAGTTCTTC.

This clonotype was counted a few times. The V and J genes are TRBV3-1 and TRBJ2-2, with D maybe TRBD1 (6 bases). Germline CDR1 LGHDT, CDR2 YNNKEL (reference sequence). Trimming took 1 base from V and 3 from J, leaving 18 bases between them. This CDR3 comprises 18 residues. CDR3 sequence (DNA): TGTGCCAGCAGCCAAGTCGGCAGGGGACGGGGACACACCGGGGAGCTGTTTTTT. The encoded protein is CASSQVGRGRGHTGELFF.

This sequence joins TRBV18 and TRBJ2-2; D is ambiguous. The CDR3 loop spans 15 amino acids. V lost 4 bases and J 5 bases, leaving 14 bases between the germline ends. Germline CDR1 and CDR2: KGHSH and LQKENI. CDR3 region: CASSQGIVETGELFF. CDR3 in DNA: TGTGCCAGCTCACAGGGTATTGTGGAGACCGGGGAGCTGTTTTTT.

The gene calls are TRBV15 and TRBJ2-2; 8 bases fit TRBD2. The V segment lost 1 base and the J segment 5 bases; nucleotides outside the gene matches: 6. The CDR3 spans 16 residues. Germline V gene data show CDR1 as LNHNV and CDR2 as YYDKDF (reference sequence). This chain's CDR3 is CATSRGLAGVTGELFF. The CDR3 DNA follows: TGTGCCACCAGCAGAGGTCTAGCGGGTGTTACCGGGGAGCTGTTTTTT.

This clonotype has only one observation. V gene TRBV10-3 combines with J gene TRBJ2-2; D not certain. Germline V CDR1 and CDR2: ENHRY, SYGVKD. The V end lost 6 bases, the J end lost 4 bases, and 18 bases lay between the germline ends. The CDR3 contains 16 residues. CDR3: CAIRESRGVGTGELFF. The CDR3 DNA reads as TGTGCCATCAGGGAATCTCGAGGCGTCGGCACCGGGGAGCTGTTTTTT.

This chain connects TRBV6-2 or TRBV6-3 to TRBJ1-1; D gene uncertain. The V gene lost 8 bases and the J gene lost 2 bases, with 9 bases spanning the gap. Looked up from germline, CDR1 is MNHEY and CDR2 is SVGEGT. This CDR3 is built from 12 residues. CDR3 sequence: CASVSVNTEAFF. The CDR3 DNA is TGTGCCAGCGTGAGTGTAAACACTGAAGCTTTCTTT.

J is TRBJ2-2 and V is TRBV7-3; the D is unclear. Per the germline V gene, CDR1 is SGHTA and CDR2 is FQGTGA. Trimming stripped 5 bases from V and 6 bases from J, with 16 bases between. This CDR3 spans 15 amino acids. The CDR3 nucleotides read TGTGCCAGCAGCCCAGACCGGACCCCACCCGGGGAGCTGTTTTTT. The encoded protein is CASSPDRTPPGELFF.

V and J are TRBV19 and TRBJ2-1, with 7 bases matching TRBD1. The CDR3 length is 14 residues. V dropped 7 bases and J dropped 7; count of bases not matched to a gene: 10. Per the germline V gene, CDR1 is LNHDA and CDR2 is SQIVND (reference sequence). This CDR3 reads CASNLDRSNNEQFF. CDR3 coding DNA: TGTGCCAGTAACTTGGACAGGTCGAATAATGAGCAGTTCTTC.

This clonotype was seen a few times. This sequence joins TRBV11-2 and TRBJ2-3, with D perhaps TRBD2 (6 bases). CDR1 and CDR2 (germline): SGHAT, FQNNGV. V lost 5 bases and J 3 bases, leaving 24 bases between the germline ends. The CDR3 is 18 residues long. The CDR3 region is CASSAGKLADLWTDTQYF. The CDR3 DNA sequence: TGTGCCAGCAGCGCGGGGAAGTTAGCAGATCTGTGGACAGATACGCAGTATTTT.

The chain couples TRBV20-1 to TRBJ1-2; no firm D call. The CDR3 runs to 11 residues. Germline assignment: CDR1 DFQATT and CDR2 SNEGSKA (reference sequence). The CDR3, as DNA: TGCAGCGCGCAAGCTAACTATGGCTACACCTTC. It translates to CSAQANYGYTF.

The chain combines TRBV20-1 with TRBJ2-5; possible D gene TRBD2, 5 bases. V lost 6 bases to trimming and J lost 0 bases, with 17 bases between them. This CDR3 has 15 residues. Germline CDR1 and CDR2: DFQATT and SNEGSKA (reference sequence). The CDR3 DNA reads TGCAGTGCCCAACGACTACACTTAGACCAAGAGACCCAGTACTTC. Its protein is CSAQRLHLDQETQYF.

The table lists this clonotype with many counts. This chain uses TRBV12-3 or TRBV12-4 with TRBJ2-1; 10 bases align to TRBD1. This CDR3 is built from 16 residues. The V segment lost 7 bases and the J segment 7 bases; nucleotides outside the gene matches: 13. The CDR3 here is CASTLGRDRGHNEQFF. The CDR3, as DNA: TGTGCCAGCACCCTTGGACGCGACAGGGGGCATAATGAGCAGTTCTTC.

The chain has TRBV7-9 and TRBJ1-5, with no clear D. The V gene lost 1 base and the J gene lost 1 base, with 8 bases spanning the gap. The CDR3 sequence is 15 residues long. CDR1 SEHNR and CDR2 FQNEAQ come from the germline V gene (reference sequence). CDR3 coding DNA: TGTGCCAGCAGCTTAGGACTTTCGAGCAATCAGCCCCAGCATTTT. Protein sequence: CASSLGLSSNQPQHF.

The rearrangement uses TRBV6-6 and TRBJ1-5, with unresolved D. Looked up from germline, CDR1 is MNHNY and CDR2 is SVGAGI (reference sequence). This CDR3 region has 13 residues. The V end lost 5 bases, the J end lost 0 bases, and 5 bases lay between the germline ends. This CDR3 is CASSTSSNQPQHF. CDR3 DNA sequence: TGTGCCAGCAGTACAAGTAGCAATCAGCCCCAGCATTTT.

A few counts support this clonotype. The chain uses TRBV7-8 and TRBJ2-6, with 7 positions matching TRBD2. The V and J ends lost 6 bases and 0 bases, in that order; junction bases with no gene match: 14. The CDR3 spans 19 residues. The germline gives CDR1 SGHVS, CDR2 FQNEAQ. This chain's CDR3 is CASSPGGQRRFSGANVLTF. The DNA of the CDR3 is TGTGCCAGCAGTCCGGGGGGTCAAAGGAGGTTCTCTGGGGCCAACGTCCTGACTTTC.

The chain couples TRBV15 to TRBJ2-5; D possibly matches TRBD1 or TRBD2 (5 bases each). The CDR3 covers 15 residues. Germline assignment: CDR1 LNHNV and CDR2 YYDKDF (reference sequence). V was shortened by 0 bases and J by 5 bases, with 13 bases between the two germline ends. The CDR3 is CATSRDHVGTETQYF. The CDR3 DNA follows: TGTGCCACCAGCAGAGATCATGTGGGGACGGAGACCCAGTACTTC.

This clonotype was found a few times. In DNA, the CDR3 is TGTGCCAGCAGCTTACTGGCTGAATTTAGCACAGATACGCAGTATTTT. This codes for CASSLLAEFSTDTQYF. V gene TRBV11-2 combines with J gene TRBJ2-3; D not resolved. The CDR3 has 16 amino acids. Germline V gene data show CDR1 as SGHAT and CDR2 as FQNNGV. Trimming took 2 bases from V and 0 from J, leaving 12 bases between them. The full variable domain, completed using reference TRBV11-2 and TRBJ2-3, is EAGVAQSPRYKIIEKRQSVAFWCNPISGHATLYWYQQILGQGPKLLIQFQNNGVVDDSQLPKDRFSAERLKGVDSTLKIQPAKLEDSAVYLCASSLLAEFSTDTQYFGPGTRLTVL.

The CDR3 DNA reads as TGTGCCAGCAGCTTGGGGACTAGCGGGAGTCAATGGGCTTACAATGAGCAGTTCTTC. Translating gives CASSLGTSGSQWAYNEQFF. The genes are TRBV5-6 and TRBJ2-1, with TRBD2 identical over 13 bases. This CDR3 is built from 19 residues. Germline CDR1 SGHDT, CDR2 YYEEEE. Trimming cost V 0 bases and J 4 bases; bases outside gene matches: 10.

The V gene is TRBV5-6, the J gene TRBJ2-1; the match to TRBD2 covers 7 bases. V lost 0 bases and J lost 6; bases outside the gene matches: 3. Germline loops: CDR1 SGHDT, CDR2 YYEEEE. This CDR3 contains 14 residues. DNA for the CDR3: TGTGCCAGCAGCTTGGAAGCGGGGTTCAATGAGCAGTTCTTC. Translated: CASSLEAGFNEQFF.

As to this clonotype: The limits of the CDR3 on the DNA are not certain, so only TCRdb's listed CDR3 is given. This chain connects TRBV2 to TRBJ2-2. Looked up from germline, CDR1 is SNHLY and CDR2 is FYNNEI. The CDR3 totals 13 residues, both ends included. Here the CDR3 reads CASILENTGELFF.